The next 30 T cell receptor beta chains were all read from a single sample in a study of Ad26.COV2.S vaccination and SARS-CoV-2 variants. Described treatment: approximately 18 received Ad26.COV2.S at low or high dose, single or two shots; about 5 received placebo; per-sample allocation not given. On day 63 after the first injection, vaccine and placebo recipients gave samples. Profiling relied on immunoSEQ multiplex PCR, and the TCRdb table lists in-frame clones only, not all of them. The data contain about 410,000 clones, approximately 89% of them seen just once; the ten biggest clones take up 1.5% to 2%. Sequences were derived from peripheral blood, sampled in a trial of Ad26.COV2.S vaccine versus placebo. Receptors were obtained from a person between 18 and 59 years old who received the Ad26.COV2.S COVID-19 vaccine or a placebo.

The gene calls are TRBV5-1 and TRBJ2-7, with 10 bases matching TRBD1. Germline lookup yields CDR1 SGHRS and CDR2 YFSETQ. V trimming: 5 bases; J trimming: 3 bases; junction bases outside the gene matches: 8. The CDR3 is made up of 15 amino acids. CDR3 DNA sequence: TGCGCCAGCAGTGCCGGGGACAGGGGCCTCTACGAGCAGTACTTC. This translates into CASSAGDRGLYEQYF.

This clone turned up a few times. This rearrangement joins TRBV7-3 to TRBJ2-5; TRBD2 matches at 12 bases. V gave up 2 bases and J gave up 5 bases; unmatched junction bases: 3. Germline loops: CDR1 SGHTA, CDR2 FQGTGA. CDR3 size: 15 residues. This chain's CDR3 is CASSLAGTSGETQYF. CDR3 sequence (DNA): TGTGCCAGCAGCTTAGCCGGGACTAGCGGGGAGACCCAGTACTTC. Supplemented by reference TRBV7-3 and TRBJ2-5, the full variable domain reads GAGVSQTPSNKVTEKGKYVELRCDPISGHTALYWYRQSLGQGPEFLIYFQGTGAADDSGLPNDRFFAVRPEGSVSTLKIQRTERGDSAVYLCASSLAGTSGETQYFGPGTRLLVL.

The chain has TRBV6-2 or TRBV6-3 and TRBJ2-1, with 7 positions matching TRBD2. The germline V gene has CDR1 MNHEY and CDR2 SVGEGT. V was clipped by 2 bases and J by 15 bases; unmatched bases: 4. The CDR3 has 11 amino acids. CDR3 DNA sequence: TGTGCCAGCAGTTACGGACTAGAGACGTTCTTC. This translates into CASSYGLETFF.

V is TRBV28 and J is TRBJ2-5; 9 nucleotides agree with TRBD2. The length of the CDR3 is 15 residues. CDR1 and CDR2 (germline): MDHEN, SYDVKM. The V segment lost 8 bases and the J segment 2 bases; nucleotides outside the gene matches: 9. The CDR3: CASLGGGRGQETQYF. DNA for the CDR3: TGTGCCAGCTTAGGGGGCGGGAGGGGGCAAGAGACCCAGTACTTC.

This chain links TRBV28 with TRBJ2-3; 7 nucleotides align to TRBD1. The J segment lost 4 bases and the V segment lost 4 bases, leaving 8 bases of the junction unmatched. CDR1 is MDHEN and CDR2 is SYDVKM in the germline V gene. The CDR3 covers 15 residues. In DNA, the CDR3 is TGTGCCAGCAGTTCGGGACAGAATCGTCCAGATACGCAGTATTTT. It encodes CASSSGQNRPDTQYF.

The V call is TRBV5-5, the J call TRBJ2-7; TRBD1 aligns across 10 bases. The CDR3 is 16 residues long. The trim removed 2 bases at V and 3 bases at J, leaving 8 bases unmatched. Per the germline V gene, CDR1 is SGHKS and CDR2 is YYEKEE (reference sequence). This CDR3 reads CASSLEWGQGIYEQYF. In nucleotides, the CDR3 is TGTGCCAGCAGCTTAGAATGGGGACAGGGGATCTACGAGCAGTACTTC.

The genes are TRBV3-1 (or the pseudogene TRBV3-2) and TRBJ1-1, with a possible D match to TRBD1 (6 bases). This CDR3 is built from 16 residues. The V end lost 4 bases, the J end lost 8 bases, and 23 bases lay between the germline ends. In germline, CDR1 is LGHDT, CDR2 YNNKEL (reference sequence). CDR3 loop: CASSPRPGQSVAEAFF. The CDR3 nucleotides are TGTGCCAGCAGCCCCCGCCCCGGACAGTCGGTCGCAGAAGCTTTCTTT.

V usage is TRBV6-2 or TRBV6-3 and J usage is TRBJ2-7; TRBD2 matches at 8 bases. V dropped 5 bases and J dropped 1; count of bases not matched to a gene: 4. Germline assignment: CDR1 MNHEY and CDR2 SVGEGT. The CDR3 has 14 amino acids. The CDR3 reads CASSLRGGSYEQYF. Here the CDR3 DNA reads TGTGCCAGCAGTCTCCGGGGGGGATCCTACGAGCAGTACTTC.

The chain employs TRBV6-6 and TRBJ1-2; 12 bases match TRBD1. The CDR3 is 15 amino acids. Germline trimming cut 4 bases from V and 6 bases from J; bases unmatched to any gene: 6. CDR1 MNHNY and CDR2 SVGAGI come from the germline V gene (reference sequence). CDR3 bases: TGTGCCAGCAGTTCGGGACAGGGGGCGAGGGATGGCTACACCTTC. It encodes CASSSGQGARDGYTF.

J is TRBJ2-3 and V is TRBV5-5; 8 bases align to TRBD1. The CDR3 sequence is 16 residues long. Looked up from germline, CDR1 is SGHKS and CDR2 is YYEKEE (reference sequence). The J segment lost 4 bases and the V segment lost 3 bases, leaving 10 bases of the junction unmatched. The CDR3 nucleotides read TGTGCCAGCAGCTGGGGGGCCCAGGGGGCCGCAGATACGCAGTATTTT. Its protein product is CASSWGAQGAADTQYF.

The chain combines TRBV2 with TRBJ2-5; 7 bases fit TRBD2. Looked up from germline, CDR1 is SNHLY and CDR2 is FYNNEI. The V gene end was trimmed by 11 bases and the J gene end by 5 bases; junction bases not matched to a gene: 14. This CDR3 region has 14 residues. The CDR3 DNA follows: TGTGCCGGATCGAACAGTCCCGGGGGGGAGACCCAGTACTTC. Protein: CAGSNSPGGETQYF.

The chain couples TRBV5-1 to TRBJ2-3; TRBD1 or TRBD2 may be the D gene (5 bases each). Germline V lookup: CDR1 SGHRS, CDR2 YFSETQ. This CDR3 spans 13 amino acids. Trimming stripped 4 bases from V and 4 bases from J, with 10 bases between. CDR3 sequence (DNA): TGCGCCAGCAGCGAGGGGACGGCAGATACGCAGTATTTT. Its translation: CASSEGTADTQYF.

The V and J genes are TRBV3-1 (or the pseudogene TRBV3-2) and TRBJ1-6, with TRBD1 identical over 10 bases. CDR1 LGHDT and CDR2 YNNKEL come from the germline V gene (reference sequence). The CDR3 has 16 amino acids. Trimming at V came to 1 base and at J to 10 bases, leaving 7 bases not matched to a gene. In DNA, the CDR3 is TGTGCCAGCAGCCAAGTAGTTGGACAGGGGGTATCACCCCTCCACTTT. Protein: CASSQVVGQGVSPLHF.

The table lists this clone with a few counts. This sequence joins TRBV4-3 and TRBJ2-1; 8 nucleotides match TRBD2. This CDR3 spans 16 amino acids. The germline V gene has CDR1 LGHNA and CDR2 YSLEER. Germline trimming cut 1 base from V and 9 bases from J; bases unmatched to any gene: 11. In DNA, the CDR3 is TGCGCCAGCAGCCAAGCCATCCGGGGGGGAGGGATTGAGCAGTTCTTC. This encodes CASSQAIRGGGIEQFF.

The chain uses TRBV29-1 and TRBJ2-3; tentative D call: TRBD2 (6 bases). The germline V gene encodes CDR1 SQVTM and CDR2 ANQGSEA. The CDR3 is made up of 13 amino acids. The germline V and J ends were trimmed by 3 bases and 4 bases, with 11 bases remaining between them. The CDR3 region is CSVEAGRSDTQYF. The CDR3 DNA reads as TGCAGCGTTGAGGCCGGGAGATCAGATACGCAGTATTTT.

V usage is TRBV7-2 and J usage is TRBJ2-5; 9 bases fit TRBD2. There are 18 residues in the CDR3. The V and J ends lost 6 bases and 4 bases, in that order; junction bases with no gene match: 18. Per germline, CDR1 SGHTA and CDR2 FQGNSA. CDR3 DNA: TGTGCCAGCAGTTGGGCCAAGGGGAGGCTAGCGGGAACAGAGACCCAGTACTTC. Its translation: CASSWAKGRLAGTETQYF.

The genes are TRBV18 and TRBJ2-1; a possible D gene is TRBD2 (5 bases). The CDR3 loop spans 14 amino acids. V was clipped by 0 bases and J by 10 bases, with 13 bases between them. Germline V lookup: CDR1 KGHSH, CDR2 LQKENI. The CDR3 loop reads CASSPPGVSAEQFF. The CDR3 region has the DNA TGTGCCAGCTCACCACCGGGCGTTAGCGCCGAGCAGTTCTTC.

The chain links TRBV7-8 to TRBJ2-7; a possible D gene is TRBD1 (6 bases). Germline V gene data show CDR1 as SGHVS and CDR2 as FQNEAQ. The germline V and J ends were trimmed by 3 bases and 2 bases, with 11 bases remaining between them. The CDR3 has 14 amino acids. The CDR3 reads CASSFGQLAYEQYF. The CDR3 region has the DNA TGTGCCAGCAGCTTTGGACAGTTAGCCTACGAGCAGTACTTC.

CDR3 loop: CASSESAGGNEKLFF. The CDR3 nucleotides are TGCGCCAGCAGTGAGTCGGCGGGAGGTAATGAAAAACTGTTTTTT. The chain links TRBV10-2 to TRBJ1-4, with D unclear. V was pared by 0 bases and J by 4 bases, with 9 bases between. In germline, CDR1 is WSHSY, CDR2 SAAADI. This CDR3 has 15 residues.

V is TRBV24-1 and J is TRBJ2-3; a possible D gene is TRBD2 (5 bases). Trimming left V 3 bases short and J 1 base short, with 13 bases between. This CDR3 has 16 residues. The germline gives CDR1 KGHDR, CDR2 SFDVKD. The CDR3 spells CATSDPREGGTDTQYF. CDR3 sequence (DNA): TGTGCCACCAGTGATCCGCGAGAGGGCGGCACAGATACGCAGTATTTT.

This clone has a single count. The genes are TRBV2 and TRBJ2-7, with TRBD2 matching over 12 bases. Germline CDR1 reads SNHLY; CDR2 reads FYNNEI. This CDR3 region has 14 residues. Trimming at V came to 5 bases and at J to 6 bases, leaving 5 bases not matched to a gene. DNA of the CDR3: TGTGCCAGCAGTCAGACTAGCGGGAGTCGCGAGCAGTACTTC. Its translation: CASSQTSGSREQYF.

This chain joins TRBV5-4 and TRBJ1-2; a possible D gene is TRBD1 (5 bases). Germline V gene sequence: CDR1 SGHNT, CDR2 YYREEE (reference sequence). Trimming took 3 bases from V and 5 from J, leaving 11 bases between them. This CDR3 contains 13 residues. CDR3 region: CASSSRQRYGYTF. The CDR3 DNA reads TGTGCCAGCAGCTCGCGACAGCGTTATGGCTACACCTTC.

The chain combines TRBV7-2 with TRBJ2-3, with TRBD2 as a possible D gene (6 bases). Trimming took 2 bases from V and 2 from J, leaving 14 bases between them. Germline V gene lookup returns CDR1 SGHTA and CDR2 FQGNSA. The CDR3 has 16 amino acids. CDR3 in amino acids: CASSLIGSGATDTQYF. DNA of the CDR3: TGTGCCAGCAGCTTAATCGGGAGTGGGGCCACAGATACGCAGTATTTT.

The chain links TRBV29-1 to TRBJ1-1; no reliable D call. V lost 8 bases and J 1 base, leaving 14 bases between the germline ends. The germline gives CDR1 SQVTM, CDR2 ANQGSEA. The CDR3 contains 13 residues. CDR3 amino acids: CSSLRETNTEAFF. CDR3 sequence (DNA): TGCAGCTCCCTGAGGGAAACGAACACTGAAGCTTTCTTT.

The chain joins TRBV7-9 to TRBJ2-2; 8 positions match TRBD1. This CDR3 comprises 15 residues. Germline CDR1 is SEHNR and CDR2 is FQNEAQ (reference sequence). After removal of 1 base from V and 4 bases from J, the junction contained 2 bases not matched to a gene. The CDR3 DNA follows: TGTGCCAGCAGCTTAGTTCAGGGGGCCACCGGGGAGCTGTTTTTT. This sequence encodes CASSLVQGATGELFF.

The V and J genes are TRBV6-2 or TRBV6-3 and TRBJ1-2; D is possibly TRBD1 (5 bases). Trimming shortened V by 2 bases and J by 8 bases, and 12 bases separated the two germline ends. The CDR3 is 13 residues long. Germline-derived CDR1 and CDR2 are MNHEY and SVGEGT. CDR3 protein: CASSYVGAGGYTF. Here the CDR3 DNA reads TGTGCCAGCAGTTACGTCGGGGCGGGCGGCTACACCTTC.

This chain uses TRBV15 with TRBJ2-7; 8 bases are shared with TRBD2. Germline V CDR1 and CDR2: LNHNV, YYDKDF (reference sequence). The CDR3 has 15 residues. Germline trimming cut 4 bases from V and 3 bases from J; bases unmatched to any gene: 8. The CDR3 nucleotides read TGTGCCACCAGCATCGGGGGACTAGTAAGCTACGAGCAGTACTTC. Translated, it gives CATSIGGLVSYEQYF.

The chain links TRBV5-1 to TRBJ2-1; possible D gene TRBD2, 6 bases. Trimming left V 0 bases short and J 7 bases short, with 14 bases between. The CDR3 runs to 15 residues. CDR1 is SGHRS, CDR2 YFSETQ, per germline. The CDR3 DNA reads as TGCGCCAGCAGCTTGGCGGGGGTAGCGGCAAATGAGCAGTTCTTC. Encoded protein: CASSLAGVAANEQFF.

The V call is TRBV28, the J call TRBJ2-5; tentatively, D is TRBD1 (6 bases). The CDR3 is made up of 15 amino acids. V was shortened by 5 bases and J by 5 bases, with 18 bases between the two germline ends. Germline V CDR1 and CDR2: MDHEN, SYDVKM. CDR3 amino acids: CASSPRGSPGETQYF. The CDR3 nucleotides read TGTGCCAGCAGTCCAAGGGGGAGTCCCGGGGAGACCCAGTACTTC.

V gene TRBV19 combines with J gene TRBJ2-7, with 9 bases fitting TRBD2. The CDR3 covers 15 residues. V lost 3 bases to trimming and J lost 1 base; unmatched junction nucleotides: 4. Germline V gives CDR1 LNHDA, CDR2 SQIVND (reference sequence). In nucleotides, the CDR3 is TGTGCCAGTAGTATGAGTAGCGGGAGATCCTACGAGCAGTACTTC. Its protein product is CASSMSSGRSYEQYF.